This TCR beta chain was obtained from a study of metastatic and nonmetastatic thyroid tumors. Whole-study context: Repertoire data that came from the blood and tumor or nodule tissue of malignant and benign thyroid patients were compared.

The V end was cut by 8 bases, the J end by 8 bases, with 18 bases between. The germline CDR1 and CDR2 sequences are ENHRY and SYGVKD. CDR3 size: 14 residues. Thyroid surgery took place with no prior treatment in any patient. Original handling: A classifier of distant metastasis in papillary thyroid cancer was built from CDR3 differences (across clinicopathological groups). TCRdb reprocessed the PCR reads via MiXCR. These V and J calls derive from TCRdb rather than the authors' analysis. Among roughly 24,000 clones listed, over 20% were seen once. This clone was observed a handful of times. The antigen is not known. Study conclusions and caveats: Relative to benign nodules, malignant thyroid tumors were reportedly characterized by significantly elevated TCR beta diversity in blood and tumor.

The TCR was taken from a male donor with papillary thyroid cancer or a benign thyroid nodule (not recorded which). Some clones in this sample may be carry-over from other donors' samples. The V and J genes are TRBV10-3 and TRBJ2-2; D may be TRBD1 (6 bases). Sequencing was done on a sample of blood. The CDR3 here is CAISVTGKSGELFF. The CDR3 DNA reads TGTGCCATCTCGGTGACAGGTAAATCAGGGGAGCTGTTTTTT.